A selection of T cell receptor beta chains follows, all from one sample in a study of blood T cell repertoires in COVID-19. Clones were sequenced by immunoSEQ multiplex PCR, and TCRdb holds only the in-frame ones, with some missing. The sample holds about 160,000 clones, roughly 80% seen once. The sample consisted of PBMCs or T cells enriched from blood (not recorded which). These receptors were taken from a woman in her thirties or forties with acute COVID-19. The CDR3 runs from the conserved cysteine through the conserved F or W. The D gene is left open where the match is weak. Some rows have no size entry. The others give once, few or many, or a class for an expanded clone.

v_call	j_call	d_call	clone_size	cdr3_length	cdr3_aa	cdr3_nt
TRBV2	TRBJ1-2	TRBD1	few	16	CASQGDRVKSNYGYTF	TGTGCCAGCCAAGGGGACAGGGTGAAAAGTAACTATGGCTACACCTTC
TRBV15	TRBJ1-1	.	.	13	CATSRGEDTEAFF	TGTGCCACCAGCAGAGGAGAGGACACTGAAGCTTTCTTT
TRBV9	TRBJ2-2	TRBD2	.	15	CASSASGTNTGELFF	TGTGCCAGCAGTGCTAGCGGGACGAACACCGGGGAGCTGTTTTTT
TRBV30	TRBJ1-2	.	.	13	CAWSIGGNYGYTF	TGTGCCTGGAGTATTGGAGGGAACTATGGCTACACCTTC
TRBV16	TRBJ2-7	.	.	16	CASSHSPGTGSYEQYF	TGTGCCAGCAGCCATTCCCCTGGTACAGGGTCCTACGAGCAGTACTTC
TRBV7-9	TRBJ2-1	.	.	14	CASSPGTAGDEQFF	TGTGCCAGCAGCCCAGGGACTGCAGGCGATGAGCAGTTCTTC
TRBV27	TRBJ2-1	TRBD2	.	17	CASSWSSGRTGYNEQFF	TGTGCCAGCAGTTGGTCTAGCGGGAGAACAGGCTACAATGAGCAGTTCTTC
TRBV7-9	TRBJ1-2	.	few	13	CASSTGTRRDYTF	TGTGCCAGCAGCACAGGGACACGGCGTGACTACACCTTC
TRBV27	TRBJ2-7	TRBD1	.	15	CASSLTGTGSYEQYF	TGTGCCAGCAGTTTAACCGGGACAGGCTCCTACGAGCAGTACTTC
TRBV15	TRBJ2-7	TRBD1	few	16	CATSRMATGSQYEQYF	TGTGCCACCAGCAGAATGGCGACAGGGAGCCAATACGAGCAGTACTTC
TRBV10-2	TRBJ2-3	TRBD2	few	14	CASGNSGVRGTQYF	TGCGCCAGCGGGAATAGCGGGGTGAGGGGCACGCAGTATTTT
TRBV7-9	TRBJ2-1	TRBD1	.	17	CASSTRQGVGSYNEQFF	TGTGCCAGCAGCACAAGACAGGGTGTTGGCTCCTACAATGAGCAGTTCTTC
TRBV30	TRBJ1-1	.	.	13	CAWSGGRGTEAFF	TGTGCCTGGAGTGGAGGTAGGGGCACTGAAGCTTTCTTT
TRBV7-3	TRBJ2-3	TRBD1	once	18	CASSLTGTGGMVTDTQYF	TGTGCCAGCAGCCTAACCGGGACAGGGGGAATGGTAACAGATACGCAGTATTTT
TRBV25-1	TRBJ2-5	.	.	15	CASSVEAGLRKTQYF	TGTGCCAGCAGTGTCGAAGCGGGCCTAAGAAAGACCCAGTACTTC
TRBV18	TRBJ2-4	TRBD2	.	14	CASSKGAGENIQYF	TGTGCCAGCTCAAAGGGAGCGGGAGAGAACATTCAGTACTTC
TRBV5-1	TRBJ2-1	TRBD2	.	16	CASSANSGRGRNEQFF	TGCGCCAGCAGCGCGAATAGCGGGAGGGGCCGCAATGAGCAGTTCTTC
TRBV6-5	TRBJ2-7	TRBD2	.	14	CASSYGLAEYEQYF	TGTGCCAGCAGTTATGGCCTAGCGGAATACGAGCAGTACTTC
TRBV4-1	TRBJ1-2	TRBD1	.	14	CASSQPTGDGGYTF	TGCGCCAGCAGCCAACCAACAGGGGACGGTGGCTACACCTTC
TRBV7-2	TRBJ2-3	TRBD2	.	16	CASIRGGRGSTDTQYF	TGTGCCAGCATCCGGGGGGGGCGGGGTAGCACAGATACGCAGTATTTT
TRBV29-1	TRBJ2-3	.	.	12	CSVERGTDTQYF	TGCAGCGTTGAGCGTGGCACAGATACGCAGTATTTT
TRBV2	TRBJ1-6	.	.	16	CASSERGGTGNSPLHF	TGTGCCAGCAGTGAAAGAGGAGGGACGGGCAATTCACCCCTCCACTTT
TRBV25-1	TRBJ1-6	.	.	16	CASSELTGTNNSPLHF	TGTGCCAGCAGTGAACTGACAGGCACGAATAATTCACCCCTCCACTTT
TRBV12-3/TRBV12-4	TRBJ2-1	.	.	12	CASSLPRGEQFF	TGTGCCAGCAGTTTACCTCGGGGTGAGCAGTTCTTC
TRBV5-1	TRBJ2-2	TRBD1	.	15	CASSSQGVTTGELFF	TGCGCCAGCAGCTCCCAGGGGGTTACCACCGGGGAGCTGTTTTTT
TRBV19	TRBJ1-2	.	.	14	CASSIPLQAYGYTF	TGTGCCAGTAGTATCCCCTTACAGGCGTATGGCTACACCTTC
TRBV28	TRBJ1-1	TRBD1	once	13	CASSRQGPTEAFF	TGTGCCAGCAGTCGACAGGGGCCCACTGAAGCTTTCTTT
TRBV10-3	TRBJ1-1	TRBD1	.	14	CAIRGTGVNTEAFF	TGTGCCATCAGGGGGACAGGGGTTAACACTGAAGCTTTCTTT